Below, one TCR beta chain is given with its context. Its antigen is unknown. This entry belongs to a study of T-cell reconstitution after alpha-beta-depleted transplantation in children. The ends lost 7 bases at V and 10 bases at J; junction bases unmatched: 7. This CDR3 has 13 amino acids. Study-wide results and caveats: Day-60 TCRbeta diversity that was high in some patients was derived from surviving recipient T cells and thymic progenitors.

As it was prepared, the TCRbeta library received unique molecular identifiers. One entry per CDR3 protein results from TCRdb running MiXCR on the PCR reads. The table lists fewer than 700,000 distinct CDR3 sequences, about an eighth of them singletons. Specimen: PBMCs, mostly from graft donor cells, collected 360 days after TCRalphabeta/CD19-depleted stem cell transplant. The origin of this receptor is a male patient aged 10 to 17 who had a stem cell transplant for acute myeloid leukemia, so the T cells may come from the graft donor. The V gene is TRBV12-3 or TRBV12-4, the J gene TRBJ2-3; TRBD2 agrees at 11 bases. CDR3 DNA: TGTGCCAGCATCAATAGCGGGAGGGAGGCGCAGTATTTT. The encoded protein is CASINSGREAQYF.